Below, 28 T cell receptor beta chains from the same sample are listed, as sequenced in a study of T cell clonality in common variable immunodeficiency. Some clones are missing from TCRdb's copy, which holds only in-frame ones; the method was immunoSEQ multiplex PCR. This sample comprises roughly 57,000 clones, none seen once only. The sample consisted of peripheral blood mononuclear cells. Every receptor here comes from a person aged 18 to 75 in good health.

This clone was counted many times. The read ends 3 residues early relative to the CDR3; the germline J gene fills the gap. V usage is TRBV7-9 and J usage is TRBJ2-7, with D possibly TRBD1 on 5 matching bases. Deletions cut 2 bases from V and 5 bases from J, with 13 bases between. The germline CDR1 and CDR2 sequences are SEHNR and FQNEAQ (reference sequence). CDR3 length equals 14 residues. CDR3 bases read: TGTGCCAGCAGCTTATCAGGGTTCTACAACGAG. Protein: CASSLSGFYNE. The full CDR3 protein reads CASSLSGFYNEQYF.

This clone was seen only a few times. With the read ending 3 residues before the CDR3 end, the germline J gene is used to fill in that end. The gene calls are TRBV10-2 and TRBJ1-5; TRBD1 might be the D (6 bases). V lost 7 bases, J lost 0 bases, and 13 bases lay in between. The germline V gene has CDR1 WSHSY and CDR2 SAAADI. This CDR3 spans 15 amino acids. The part of the CDR3 DNA that was read is TGCGCCAGCACCTTAGAACAGGGTAGCAATCAGCCC. Amino acid sequence: CASTLEQGSNQP. The CDR3 in its entirety is CASTLEQGSNQPQHF.

As regards this clone: The CDR3 is cut off 3 residues early in the read; its end comes from the germline J gene. The chain uses TRBV19 and TRBJ2-1, with D possibly matching TRBD2 (6 bases). The CDR3 consists of 15 residues. Germline CDR1 reads LNHDA; CDR2 reads SQIVND (reference sequence). The ends were cut back, 6 bases at V and 9 bases at J, with 21 bases in the middle. The CDR3 here is CASSTRDLLVGEQFF. The sequenced part of the CDR3 DNA is TGTGCCAGTAGCACTCGGGACTTGCTTGTCGGTGAG.

Ten or more counts support this clone. The read terminates 3 residues before the CDR3 end, so the remaining end is supplied by the germline J gene. The chain joins TRBV3-1 (or the pseudogene TRBV3-2) to TRBJ1-1; tentatively, D is TRBD1 (5 bases). Germline loops: CDR1 LGHDT, CDR2 YNNKEL (reference sequence). The CDR3 covers 11 residues. The V gene lost 5 bases and the J gene lost 4 bases, with 5 bases spanning the gap. Here the CDR3 reads CASSRGTEAFF. The DNA read from the CDR3 is TGTGCCAGCAGCAGGGGCACTGAA.

This clone was counted at least ten times. The CDR3 goes on 3 residues after the read ends, and that part is filled in from the germline J gene. The J gene is TRBJ2-5, the V gene TRBV4-1, with TRBD2 matching over 10 bases. Germline V gene lookup returns CDR1 MGHRA and CDR2 YSYEKL. CDR3 length: 13 amino acids. The ends lost 6 bases at V and 5 bases at J; junction bases unmatched: 3. CDR3 protein: CASSLAGVETQYF. The CDR3 bases that were read are TGCGCCAGCAGTCTAGCGGGAGTGGAGACC.

This clone was recorded at least ten times. The sequenced part of the CDR3 DNA is TGTGCCAGCAGTGGCTCTACGGACAGGGAAAACACCGGGGAG. Its protein product is CASSGSTDRENTGE. The entire CDR3 protein reads CASSGSTDRENTGELFF. The chain joins TRBV6-4 to TRBJ2-2; 8 bases agree with TRBD1. The read halts 3 residues ahead of the CDR3 end, with the missing end drawn from the germline J gene. Germline values: CDR1 MRHNA, CDR2 SNTAGT. The CDR3 runs 17 residues. V lost 4 bases to trimming and J lost 2 bases; unmatched junction nucleotides: 9.

This clone was found many times. The read gets to within 3 residues of the CDR3 end, and the germline J gene fills in the rest. The chain has TRBV5-1 and TRBJ2-3, with a weak D call TRBD1 (5 bases). CDR3 length: 14 amino acids. Germline-derived CDR1 and CDR2 are SGHRS and YFSETQ. Trimming shortened V by 0 bases and J by 3 bases, and 8 bases separated the two germline ends. The DNA read from the CDR3 is TGCGCCAGCAGCTTGGGCAGGGAAACAGATACG. Its protein product is CASSLGRETDT. The full CDR3 protein is CASSLGRETDTQYF.

This clone came up many times. The CDR3 is cut off 3 residues early in the read; its end comes from the germline J gene. V and J are TRBV18 and TRBJ1-2, with TRBD1 identical over 9 bases. There are 14 residues in the CDR3. Germline V gives CDR1 KGHSH, CDR2 LQKENI. The sequenced CDR3 bases are TGTGCCAGCTCACCAAGTAGACAGGGGGGAGGC. This translates into CASSPSRQGGG. The CDR3 in its entirety is CASSPSRQGGGYTF.

At least ten counts were recorded for this clone. Sequencing ends 3 residues short of the CDR3 end; the germline J gene provides the rest. This chain uses TRBV5-4 with TRBJ2-7; possibly TRBD1 for D (6 bases). From germline, CDR1 is SGHNT and CDR2 YYREEE (reference sequence). There are 15 residues in the CDR3. V lost 5 bases to trimming and J lost 0 bases, with 15 bases between them. CDR3 sequence reads: CASRRDTQSSYEQYF. The covered CDR3 bases are TGTGCCAGCAGACGGGACACCCAGAGCTCCTACGAG.

This clone was observed at least ten times. Read data end 3 residues before the CDR3 end; the end is taken from the germline J gene. The V gene is TRBV12-3 or TRBV12-4, the J gene TRBJ2-2; a weak D match, TRBD1 (6 bases). The CDR3 length is 12 residues. The germline V and J ends were trimmed by 7 bases and 6 bases, with 9 bases remaining between them. CDR3 bases read: TGTGCCAGCACCTCAGGGGCCGGGGAG. This encodes CASTSGAGE. The whole CDR3 region reads CASTSGAGELFF.

This clone was seen many times. The read ends 3 residues shy of where the CDR3 ends; the end is completed using the germline J gene. V usage is TRBV27 and J usage is TRBJ1-1; D is possibly TRBD1 (5 bases). The CDR3 consists of 13 residues. The V gene's germline CDR1 is MNHEY and CDR2 SMNVEV (reference sequence). Trimming removed 5 bases at V and 4 bases at J, with 11 bases between. The chain's CDR3 is CASSPGGVTEAFF. CDR3 bases read: TGTGCCAGCAGTCCCGGGGGGGTCACTGAA.

This clone was seen at least ten times. The CDR3 end lies 3 residues beyond the end of the read and is filled in from the germline J gene. The V gene is TRBV20-1, the J gene TRBJ2-2; 8 bases are a match to TRBD1. CDR1 and CDR2 (germline): DFQATT, SNEGSKA (reference sequence). This CDR3 region has 14 residues. V lost 5 bases and J lost 5; bases outside the gene matches: 7. The DNA read from the CDR3 is TGCAGTGCTCTATCAGGGGGCGGGACCGGGGAG. As protein: CSALSGGGTGE. The entire CDR3 protein is CSALSGGGTGELFF.

In its sample, this clone was seen many times. The read ends 3 residues early relative to the CDR3; the germline J gene fills the gap. The chain carries TRBV10-3 and TRBJ2-2; 8 nucleotides line up with TRBD1. J was trimmed by 1 base and V by 6 bases; bases with no gene match: 1. Germline V CDR1 and CDR2: ENHRY, SYGVKD. The CDR3 has 14 residues. The CDR3: CAISDRGNTGELFF. The covered CDR3 bases are TGTGCCATCAGCGACAGGGGGAACACCGGGGAG.

This clone has at least ten counts. The read ends 3 residues early relative to the CDR3; the germline J gene fills the gap. The chain employs TRBV5-1 and TRBJ2-2; 9 bases are a match to TRBD1. Germline values: CDR1 SGHRS, CDR2 YFSETQ. The CDR3 contains 14 residues. The trim removed 4 bases at V and 8 bases at J, leaving 6 bases unmatched. The CDR3 protein is CASSPGTGTGELFF. The DNA read from the CDR3 is TGCGCCAGCAGCCCCGGGACAGGGACTGGGGAG.

This clone has a count of ten or more. The read falls 3 residues short of the CDR3 end, and the missing part is taken from the germline J gene. The genes are TRBV4-2 and TRBJ2-3, with 10 bases lining up with TRBD2. V was pared by 3 bases and J by 5 bases, with 8 bases of the junction left unmatched. CDR3 length: 16 residues. Germline CDR1 and CDR2: LGHNA and YNFKEQ. CDR3 DNA, as far as it was read: TGTGCCAGCAGCCAGGACCTAGCGGGAGAGGGAGATACG. This codes for CASSQDLAGEGDT. The whole CDR3 region reads CASSQDLAGEGDTQYF.

This clone was detected ten times or more. The read ends 3 residues early relative to the CDR3; the germline J gene fills the gap. The V gene is TRBV7-9, the J gene TRBJ2-5, with 14 nucleotides matching TRBD2. This CDR3 spans 15 amino acids. Germline loops: CDR1 SEHNR, CDR2 FQNEAQ (reference sequence). V lost 6 bases, J lost 7 bases, and 7 bases stayed unmatched. CDR3 bases read: TGTGCCAGCAGTTCGACTAGCGGGAGGGCAAGGACC. Its protein is CASSSTSGRART. The full CDR3 is CASSSTSGRARTQYF. The full variable domain, in which reference TRBV7-9 and TRBJ2-5 provide the parts outside the CDR3, is DTGVSQNPRHKITKRGQNVTFRCDPISEHNRLYWYRQTLGQGPEFLTYFQNEAQLEKSRLLSDRFSAERPKGSFSTLEIQRTEQGDSAMYLCASSSTSGRARTQYFGPGTRLLVL.

This clone has at least ten counts. The CDR3 goes on 3 residues after the read ends, and that part is filled in from the germline J gene. The chain recombines TRBV5-5 with TRBJ1-2, with 8 bases aligning to TRBD1. CDR1 is SGHKS and CDR2 is YYEKEE in the germline V gene (reference sequence). The CDR3 runs to 15 residues. After removal of 3 bases from V and 4 bases from J, the junction contained 8 bases not matched to a gene. CDR3 region: CASSSMTGDLYGYTF. CDR3 bases read: TGTGCCAGCAGCTCGATGACAGGGGACCTCTATGGC.

This clone was seen ten or more times. Sequencing ends 3 residues short of the CDR3 end; the germline J gene provides the rest. This sequence joins TRBV18 and TRBJ2-1, with TRBD2 matching over 7 bases. Germline lookup yields CDR1 KGHSH and CDR2 LQKENI. CDR3 size: 14 residues. The V and J ends lost 3 bases and 8 bases, in that order; junction bases with no gene match: 7. The CDR3 protein is CASSPLAGRDEQFF. The part of the CDR3 DNA that was read is TGTGCCAGCTCACCGTTGGCGGGGAGGGATGAG.

This clone appeared many times. The read terminates 3 residues before the CDR3 end, so the remaining end is supplied by the germline J gene. The J gene is TRBJ2-3, the V gene TRBV30; D is undetermined. CDR3 length: 10 residues. V was shortened by 5 bases and J by 6 bases, with 6 bases between the two germline ends. Germline V gene data show CDR1 as GTSNPN and CDR2 as SVGIG (reference sequence). CDR3 residues: CAWGLDTQYF. Partial CDR3 DNA: TGTGCCTGGGGCTTGGATACG. The complete variable domain, with remaining parts taken from reference TRBV30 and TRBJ2-3, reads SQTIHQWPATLVQPVGSPLSLECTVEGTSNPNLYWYRQAAGRGLQLLFYSVGIGQISSEVPQNLSASRPQDRQFILSSKKLLLSDSGFYLCAWGLDTQYFGPGTRLTVL.

This clone has more than one count but fewer than ten. With the read ending 3 residues before the CDR3 end, the germline J gene is used to fill in that end. This sequence joins TRBV2 and TRBJ2-2, with 10 positions matching TRBD1. The CDR3 covers 14 residues. Germline-derived CDR1 and CDR2 are SNHLY and FYNNEI. The CDR3: CASRRDRGGSPLFF. The covered CDR3 bases are TGTGCCAGCAGGCGGGACAGGGGAGGTTCACCG.

This clone appeared many times. The read halts 3 residues ahead of the CDR3 end, with the missing end drawn from the germline J gene. The V call is TRBV5-1, the J call TRBJ1-2; the match to TRBD1 covers 7 bases. V was pared by 3 bases and J by 2 bases, with 7 bases of the junction left unmatched. The length of the CDR3 is 15 residues. Germline V gene lookup returns CDR1 SGHRS and CDR2 YFSETQ. CDR3 DNA, as far as it was read: TGCGCCAGCAGCTCAGCACAGGGGTACAACTATGGC. Amino acid sequence: CASSSAQGYNYG. The CDR3 as a whole reads CASSSAQGYNYGYTF. Complete variable domain (other parts from reference TRBV5-1 and TRBJ1-2): KAGVTQTPRYLIKTRGQQVTLSCSPISGHRSVSWYQQTPGQGLQFLFEYFSETQRNKGNFPGRFSGRQFSNSRSEMNVSTLELGDSALYLCASSSAQGYNYGYTFGSGTRLTVV.

This clone was recorded a few times. One junction end does not reproduce the germline sequence, and a read error may be involved. Read coverage stops 3 residues before the CDR3 terminus; the germline J gene supplies the remainder. The genes are TRBV19 and TRBJ1-1; TRBD1 agrees at 7 bases. The length of the CDR3 is 15 residues. Per germline, CDR1 LNHDA and CDR2 SQIVND (reference sequence). The sequenced CDR3 bases are TGTGCCAATAGTATAGGGGGAGGGGGCCTAGAGACA. Residues: CANSIGGGGLET. The full CDR3 reads CANSIGGGGLETAFF.

This clone occurred many times. The CDR3 goes on 3 residues after the read ends, and that part is filled in from the germline J gene. The chain couples TRBV19 to TRBJ1-2; no clear D. This CDR3 has 15 amino acids. V was clipped by 3 bases and J by 5 bases, with 16 bases between them. The V gene's germline CDR1 is LNHDA and CDR2 SQIVND (reference sequence). CDR3: CASSIAASYSYGYTF. The covered CDR3 bases are TGTGCCAGTAGTATTGCGGCCAGCTATTCGTATGGC.

This clone was counted many times. The read comes to an end 3 residues before the CDR3 does, leaving the germline J gene to fill in the end. The chain combines TRBV5-1 with TRBJ2-3; 10 nucleotides match TRBD2. Losses at the gene ends were 3 bases for V and 4 bases for J; bases not matched to a gene: 8. The CDR3 covers 16 residues. The V gene's germline CDR1 is SGHRS and CDR2 YFSETQ. The CDR3 loop reads CASSSSSGSMADTQYF. The CDR3 bases that were read are TGCGCCAGCAGCTCATCTAGCGGGAGTATGGCAGATACG.

This clone was detected many times. The read falls 3 residues short of the CDR3 end, and the missing part is taken from the germline J gene. The chain joins TRBV11-2 to TRBJ2-1, with no clear D. With 1 base removed from V and 2 bases from J, the gap between germline ends came to 3 bases. Germline values: CDR1 SGHAT, CDR2 FQNNGV. CDR3 size: 13 residues. The CDR3 spells CASSLVAYNEQFF. The part of the CDR3 DNA that was read is TGTGCCAGCAGCTTAGTAGCCTACAATGAG.

As to this clone: The read comes to an end 3 residues before the CDR3 does, leaving the germline J gene to fill in the end. The chain employs TRBV30 and TRBJ1-2; D remains unclear. The CDR3 totals 12 residues. CDR1 is GTSNPN, CDR2 SVGIG, per germline (reference sequence). The CDR3 is CALQVDSYDYTF. Partial CDR3 DNA: TGTGCCTTGCAGGTTGATTCCTACGAC.

This clone was counted ten times or more. The sequence runs out 3 residues before the end of the CDR3; the remainder is reconstructed from the germline J gene. This chain uses TRBV9 with TRBJ2-3, with D unclear. The germline V gene has CDR1 SGDLS and CDR2 YYNGEE. The CDR3 is made up of 13 amino acids. The V gene lost 0 bases and the J gene lost 4 bases, with 6 bases spanning the gap. Incomplete CDR3 DNA: TGTGCCAGCAGCGTAGGTGGGCCAGATACG. Translation gives CASSVGGPDT. The full-length CDR3 reads as CASSVGGPDTQYF.

This clone was found many times. The read ends 3 residues shy of where the CDR3 ends; the end is completed using the germline J gene. V usage is TRBV9 and J usage is TRBJ1-4, with D possibly matching TRBD1 (5 bases). CDR3 length: 16 amino acids. CDR1 is SGDLS, CDR2 YYNGEE, per germline. V was cut by 0 bases and J by 3 bases, with 12 bases left in between. The CDR3 DNA, read in part, is TGTGCCAGCAGCGTAGAGGCGGGGCTCTCTAATGAAAAA. Translating gives CASSVEAGLSNEK. The CDR3 in full is CASSVEAGLSNEKLFF.